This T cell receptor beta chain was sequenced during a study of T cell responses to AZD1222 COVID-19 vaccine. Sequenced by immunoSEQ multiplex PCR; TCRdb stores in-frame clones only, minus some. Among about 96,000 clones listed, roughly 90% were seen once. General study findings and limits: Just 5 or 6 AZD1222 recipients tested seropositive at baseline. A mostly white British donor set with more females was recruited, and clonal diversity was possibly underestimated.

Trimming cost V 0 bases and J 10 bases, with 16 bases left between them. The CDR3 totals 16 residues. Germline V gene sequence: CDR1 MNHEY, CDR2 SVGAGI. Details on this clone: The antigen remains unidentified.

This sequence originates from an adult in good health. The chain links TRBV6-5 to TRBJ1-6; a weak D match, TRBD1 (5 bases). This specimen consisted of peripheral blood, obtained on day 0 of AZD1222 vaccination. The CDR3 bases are TGTGCCAGCAGTTACTCCGCCGGGACCGGCCGGTCACCCCTCCACTTT. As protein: CASSYSAGTGRSPLHF.